This T cell receptor beta chain was sequenced for a study of CD4 and CD8 cells across lung adenocarcinoma regions. From the PCR reads, TCRdb called clonotypes with MiXCR, one entry per CDR3 protein. The sample records approximately 12,000 distinct CDR3 sequences, roughly 60% being singletons. The sequence came from a female donor with lung adenocarcinoma. The CD4 and CD8 labels of this study may be unreliable. Sequencing was performed on CD8+ T cells from the margin of a lung tumor.

The CDR3 protein is CASSSRDRALETQYF. Here the CDR3 DNA reads TGTGCCAGCAGCTCCCGGGACAGGGCGTTGGAGACCCAGTACTTC. The chain uses TRBV5-4 and TRBJ2-5; 9 bases are shared with TRBD1. CDR1 is SGHNT and CDR2 is YYREEE in the germline V gene (reference sequence). The trim removed 3 bases at V and 5 bases at J, leaving 8 bases unmatched. The CDR3 runs to 15 residues.